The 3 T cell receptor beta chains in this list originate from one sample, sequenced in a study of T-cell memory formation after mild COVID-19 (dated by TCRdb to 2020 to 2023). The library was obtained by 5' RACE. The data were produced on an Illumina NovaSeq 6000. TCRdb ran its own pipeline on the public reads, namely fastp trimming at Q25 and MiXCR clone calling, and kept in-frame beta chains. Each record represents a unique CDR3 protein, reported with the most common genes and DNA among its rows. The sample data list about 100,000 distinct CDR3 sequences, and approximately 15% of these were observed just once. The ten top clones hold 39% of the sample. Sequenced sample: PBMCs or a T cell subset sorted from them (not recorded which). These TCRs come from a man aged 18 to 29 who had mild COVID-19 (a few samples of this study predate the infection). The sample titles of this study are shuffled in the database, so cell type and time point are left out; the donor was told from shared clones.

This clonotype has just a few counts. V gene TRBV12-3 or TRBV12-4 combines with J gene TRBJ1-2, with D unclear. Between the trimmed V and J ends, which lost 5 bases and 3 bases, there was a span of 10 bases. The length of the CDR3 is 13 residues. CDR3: CASSKTPHYGYTF. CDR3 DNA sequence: TGTGCCAGCAGTAAGACACCCCACTATGGCTACACCTTC.

The CDR3 region is CASSVISRGYTF. DNA of the CDR3: TGTGCCAGCAGCGTGATTTCCCGGGGCTACACCTTC. The chain has TRBV21-1 and TRBJ1-2; TRBD1 is the table's D call and was not checked against the DNA. TRBV21-1 is a recognized pseudogene. This CDR3 has 12 residues.

Here the CDR3 reads CASSLRTAIYEQYV. In DNA, the CDR3 is TGTGCCAGCAGCTTGCGAACAGCGATCTACGAGCAGTACGTC. The genes are TRBV5-6 and TRBJ2-7; D call uncertain. The CDR3 loop spans 14 amino acids. Germline loops: CDR1 SGHDT, CDR2 YYEEEE. Trimming left V 1 base short and J 3 bases short, with 11 bases between.